The TCR beta chain described here comes from a study of control samples from healthy donors and cancer patients. Produced via immunoSEQ multiplex PCR; TCRdb's table is partial and in-frame only. The sample gives roughly 150,000 clones, around 90% of which show up once; just under 5% is in the top ten. The receptor comes from a man aged 25-45 years in good health. The specimen was blood.

This CDR3 is CASSRGTLRADTQYF. CDR3 sequence (DNA): TGCGCCAGCAGCCGCGGGACTCTGCGGGCAGATACGCAGTATTTT. The chain couples TRBV4-3 to TRBJ2-3; possibly TRBD2 for D (6 bases). V lost 4 bases and J 4 bases, leaving 15 bases between the germline ends. Germline V lookup: CDR1 LGHNA, CDR2 YSLEER. There are 15 residues in the CDR3.